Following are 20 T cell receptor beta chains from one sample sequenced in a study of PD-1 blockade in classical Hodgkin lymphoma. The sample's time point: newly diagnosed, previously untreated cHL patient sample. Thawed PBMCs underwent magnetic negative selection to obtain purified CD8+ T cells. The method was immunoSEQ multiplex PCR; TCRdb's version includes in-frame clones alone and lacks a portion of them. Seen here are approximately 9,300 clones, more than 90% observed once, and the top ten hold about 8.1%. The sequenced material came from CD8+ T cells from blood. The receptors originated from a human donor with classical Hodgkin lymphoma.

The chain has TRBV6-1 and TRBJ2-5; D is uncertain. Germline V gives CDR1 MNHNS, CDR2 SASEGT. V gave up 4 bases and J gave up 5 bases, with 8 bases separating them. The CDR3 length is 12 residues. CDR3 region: CASSVLWETQYF. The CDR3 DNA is TGTGCCAGCAGTGTACTTTGGGAGACCCAGTACTTC.

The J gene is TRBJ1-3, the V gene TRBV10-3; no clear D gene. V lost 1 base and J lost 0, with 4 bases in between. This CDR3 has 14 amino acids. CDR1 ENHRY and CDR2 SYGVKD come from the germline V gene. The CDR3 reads CAISEYGSGNTIYF. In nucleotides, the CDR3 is TGTGCCATCAGTGAGTATGGCTCTGGAAACACCATATATTTT.

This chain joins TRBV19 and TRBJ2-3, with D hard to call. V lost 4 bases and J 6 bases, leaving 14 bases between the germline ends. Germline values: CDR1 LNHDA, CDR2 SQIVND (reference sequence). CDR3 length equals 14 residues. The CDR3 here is CASSKTSFMDTQYF. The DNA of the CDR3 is TGTGCCAGTAGTAAGACTTCTTTTATGGATACGCAGTATTTT.

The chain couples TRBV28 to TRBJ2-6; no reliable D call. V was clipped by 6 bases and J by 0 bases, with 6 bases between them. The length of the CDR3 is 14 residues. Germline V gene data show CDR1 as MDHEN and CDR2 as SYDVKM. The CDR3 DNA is TGTGCCAGCAGCCCCCCCTCTGGGGCCAACGTCCTGACTTTC. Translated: CASSPPSGANVLTF.

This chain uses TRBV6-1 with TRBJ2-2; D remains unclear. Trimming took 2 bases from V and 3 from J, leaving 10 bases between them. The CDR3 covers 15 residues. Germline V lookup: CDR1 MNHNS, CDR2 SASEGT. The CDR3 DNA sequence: TGTGCCAGCAGTGAAAAGACACAGTACACCGGGGAGCTGTTTTTT. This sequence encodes CASSEKTQYTGELFF.

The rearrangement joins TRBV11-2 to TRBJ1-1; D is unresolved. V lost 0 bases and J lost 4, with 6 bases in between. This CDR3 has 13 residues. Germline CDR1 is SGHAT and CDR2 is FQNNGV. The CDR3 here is CASSLDWGTEAFF. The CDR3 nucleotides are TGTGCCAGCAGCTTAGATTGGGGCACTGAAGCTTTCTTT. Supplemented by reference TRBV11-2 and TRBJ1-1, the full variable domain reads EAGVAQSPRYKIIEKRQSVAFWCNPISGHATLYWYQQILGQGPKLLIQFQNNGVVDDSQLPKDRFSAERLKGVDSTLKIQPAKLEDSAVYLCASSLDWGTEAFFGQGTRLTVV.

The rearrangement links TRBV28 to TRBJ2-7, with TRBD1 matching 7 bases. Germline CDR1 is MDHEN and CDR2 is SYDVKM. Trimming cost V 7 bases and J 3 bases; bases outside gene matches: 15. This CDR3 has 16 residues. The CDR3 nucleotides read TGTGCCAGCAACCCCATCTGGCAGGGGGAAGGCTACGAGCAGTACTTC. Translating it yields CASNPIWQGEGYEQYF.

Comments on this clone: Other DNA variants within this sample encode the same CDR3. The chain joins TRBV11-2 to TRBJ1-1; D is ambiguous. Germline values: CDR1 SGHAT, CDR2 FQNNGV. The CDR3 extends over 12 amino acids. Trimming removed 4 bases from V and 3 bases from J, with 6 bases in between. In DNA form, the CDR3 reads TGTGCCAGCAGCTGGTCTTACACTGAAGCTTTCTTT. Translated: CASSWSYTEAFF.

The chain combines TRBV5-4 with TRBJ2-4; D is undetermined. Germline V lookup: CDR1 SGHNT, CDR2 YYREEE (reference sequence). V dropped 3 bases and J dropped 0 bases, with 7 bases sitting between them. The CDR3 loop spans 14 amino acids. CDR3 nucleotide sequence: TGTGCCAGCAGCTCAGCCTTAGCCAAAAACATTCAGTACTTC. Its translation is CASSSALAKNIQYF.

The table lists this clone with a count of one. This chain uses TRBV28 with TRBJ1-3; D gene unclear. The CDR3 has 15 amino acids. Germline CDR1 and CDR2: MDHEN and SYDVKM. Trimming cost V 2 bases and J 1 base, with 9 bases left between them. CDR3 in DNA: TGTGCCAGCAGTTTAGGTATGAGTTCTGGAAACACCATATATTTT. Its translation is CASSLGMSSGNTIYF. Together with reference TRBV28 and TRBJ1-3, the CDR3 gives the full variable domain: DVKVTQSSRYLVKRTGEKVFLECVQDMDHENMFWYRQDPGLGLRLIYFSYDVKMKEKGDIPEGYSVSREKKERFSLILESASTNQTSMYLCASSLGMSSGNTIYFGEGSWLTVV.

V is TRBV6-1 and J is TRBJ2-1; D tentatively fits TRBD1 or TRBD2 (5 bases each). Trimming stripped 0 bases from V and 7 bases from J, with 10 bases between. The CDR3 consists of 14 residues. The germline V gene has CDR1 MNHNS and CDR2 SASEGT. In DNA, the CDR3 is TGTGCCAGCAGTGAAGCGGGAGAGGGGAATGAGCAGTTCTTC. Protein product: CASSEAGEGNEQFF.

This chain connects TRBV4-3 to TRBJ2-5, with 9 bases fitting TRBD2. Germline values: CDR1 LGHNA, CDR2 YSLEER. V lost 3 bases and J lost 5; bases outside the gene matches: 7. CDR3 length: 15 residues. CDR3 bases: TGCGCCAGCAGCCAGAACCGCGGGGGGGCCGAGACCCAGTACTTC. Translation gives CASSQNRGGAETQYF.

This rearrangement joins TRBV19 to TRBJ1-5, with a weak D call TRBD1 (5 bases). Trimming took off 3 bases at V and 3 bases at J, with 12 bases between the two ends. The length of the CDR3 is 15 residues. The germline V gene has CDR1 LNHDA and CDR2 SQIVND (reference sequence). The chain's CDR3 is CASSILAGINQPQHF. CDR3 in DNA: TGTGCCAGTAGTATTCTAGCAGGGATCAATCAGCCCCAGCATTTT.

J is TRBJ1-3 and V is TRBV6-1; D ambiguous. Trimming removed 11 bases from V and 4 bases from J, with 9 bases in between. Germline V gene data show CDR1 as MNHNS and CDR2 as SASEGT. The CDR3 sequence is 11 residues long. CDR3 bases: TGTGCCTCCCCGCGAGGAAACACCATATATTTT. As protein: CASPRGNTIYF.

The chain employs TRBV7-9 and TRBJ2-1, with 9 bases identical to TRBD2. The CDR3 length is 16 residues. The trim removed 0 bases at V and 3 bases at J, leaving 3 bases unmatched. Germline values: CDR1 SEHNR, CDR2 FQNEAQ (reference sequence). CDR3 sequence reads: CASSLAAGGLYNEQFF. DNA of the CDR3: TGTGCCAGCAGCTTAGCAGCGGGAGGACTCTACAATGAGCAGTTCTTC. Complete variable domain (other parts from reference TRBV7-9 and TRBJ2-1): DTGVSQNPRHKITKRGQNVTFRCDPISEHNRLYWYRQTLGQGPEFLTYFQNEAQLEKSRLLSDRFSAERPKGSFSTLEIQRTEQGDSAMYLCASSLAAGGLYNEQFFGPGTRLTVL.

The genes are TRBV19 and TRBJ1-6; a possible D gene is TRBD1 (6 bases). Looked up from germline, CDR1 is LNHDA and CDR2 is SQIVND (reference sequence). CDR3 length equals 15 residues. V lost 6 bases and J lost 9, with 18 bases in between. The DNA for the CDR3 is TGTGCCAGTAGCATCTCCCTCCAGGGGATTTCACCCCTCCACTTT. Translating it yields CASSISLQGISPLHF.

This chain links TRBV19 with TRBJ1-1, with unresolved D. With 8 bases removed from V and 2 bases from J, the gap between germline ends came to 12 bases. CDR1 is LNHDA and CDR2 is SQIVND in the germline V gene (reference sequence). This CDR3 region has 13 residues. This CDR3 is CASSPGTNTEAFF. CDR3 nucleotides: TGTGCCAGTTCCCCAGGAACAAACACTGAAGCTTTCTTT. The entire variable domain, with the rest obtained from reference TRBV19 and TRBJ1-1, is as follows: DGGITQSPKYLFRKEGQNVTLSCEQNLNHDAMYWYRQDPGQGLRLIYYSQIVNDFQKGDIAEGYSVSREKKESFPLTVTSAQKNPTAFYLCASSPGTNTEAFFGQGTRLTVV.

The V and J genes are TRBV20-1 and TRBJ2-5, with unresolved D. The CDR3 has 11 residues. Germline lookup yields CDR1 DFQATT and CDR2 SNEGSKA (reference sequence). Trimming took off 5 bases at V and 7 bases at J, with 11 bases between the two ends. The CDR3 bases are TGCAGTGCTCCCTACGGTCCGACCCAGTACTTC. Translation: CSAPYGPTQYF.

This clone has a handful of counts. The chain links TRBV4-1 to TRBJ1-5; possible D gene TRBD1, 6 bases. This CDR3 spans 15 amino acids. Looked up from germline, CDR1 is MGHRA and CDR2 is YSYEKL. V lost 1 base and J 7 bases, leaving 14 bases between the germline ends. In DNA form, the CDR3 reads TGCGCCAGCAGCCAAGGGGGGCAGGGCTGGCAGCCCCAGCATTTT. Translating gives CASSQGGQGWQPQHF.

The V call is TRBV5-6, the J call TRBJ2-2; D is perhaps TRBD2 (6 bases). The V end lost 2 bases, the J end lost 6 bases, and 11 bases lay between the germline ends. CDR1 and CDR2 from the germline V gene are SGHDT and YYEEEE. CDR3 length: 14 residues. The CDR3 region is CASSLSGEAGELFF. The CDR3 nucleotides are TGTGCCAGCAGCTTATCGGGGGAGGCCGGGGAGCTGTTTTTT.